The 12 T cell receptor beta chains presented below share a single source sample, sequenced in a study of cytomegalovirus exposure and HLA in healthy donors. The PCR ran on 60 Vbeta and 13 Jbeta primers. This table comes from immunoSEQ multiplex PCR, and its TCRdb copy is limited to in-frame clones, with some not included. The sample has around 200,000 clones; 82% are singletons. The specimen sequenced was PBMCs. The receptor set was obtained from a man aged 40-55 years in good health and CMV-seropositive.

This sequence joins TRBV30 and TRBJ1-5, with D tentatively TRBD1 (5 bases). Germline lookup yields CDR1 GTSNPN and CDR2 SVGIG (reference sequence). The CDR3 loop spans 13 amino acids. The germline V and J ends were trimmed by 2 bases and 4 bases, with 9 bases remaining between them. The CDR3 DNA reads as TGTGCCTGGAGTAGGGGATTAAATCAGCCCCAGCATTTT. Translated, it gives CAWSRGLNQPQHF.

This chain joins TRBV27 and TRBJ2-7, with 10 nucleotides matching TRBD2. The CDR3 is made up of 15 amino acids. V was pared by 5 bases and J by 7 bases, with 11 bases of the junction left unmatched. CDR1 is MNHEY and CDR2 is SMNVEV in the germline V gene (reference sequence). CDR3: CASSPSSGRAREQYF. As DNA, the CDR3 is TGTGCCAGCAGTCCCTCCAGCGGGAGGGCCAGGGAGCAGTACTTC.

The chain carries TRBV7-9 and TRBJ2-1; a possible D gene is TRBD2 (6 bases). Trimming took off 2 bases at V and 3 bases at J, with 8 bases between the two ends. Germline CDR1 and CDR2: SEHNR and FQNEAQ (reference sequence). The CDR3 totals 14 residues. The CDR3 reads CASSLTRDYNEQFF. The CDR3 region has the DNA TGTGCCAGCAGCTTAACGCGGGACTACAATGAGCAGTTCTTC.

This chain uses TRBV9 with TRBJ2-2; 7 bases agree with TRBD2. The CDR3 is 16 residues long. Germline CDR1 and CDR2: SGDLS and YYNGEE. Losses at the gene ends were 4 bases for V and 1 base for J; bases not matched to a gene: 7. The CDR3 region is CASSPGQRGNTGELFF. The CDR3 nucleotides are TGTGCCAGCAGCCCTGGTCAGCGGGGGAACACCGGGGAGCTGTTTTTT.

The CDR3 DNA sequence: TGTGCCAGCAGTCACGGACAGGCGGACACAGATACGCAGTATTTT. Translating gives CASSHGQADTDTQYF. The chain employs TRBV6-5 and TRBJ2-3, with 7 positions matching TRBD1. After removal of 5 bases from V and 2 bases from J, the junction contained 7 bases not matched to a gene. The germline V gene encodes CDR1 MNHEY and CDR2 SVGAGI. The CDR3 spans 15 residues.

V gene TRBV19 combines with J gene TRBJ1-5; the D is unclear. Per the germline V gene, CDR1 is LNHDA and CDR2 is SQIVND (reference sequence). V was clipped by 6 bases and J by 0 bases, with 9 bases between them. The CDR3 runs 14 residues. The CDR3 reads CASSLSGSNQPQHF. CDR3 sequence (DNA): TGTGCCAGTAGCTTATCGGGTAGCAATCAGCCCCAGCATTTT.

The rearrangement links TRBV6-1 to TRBJ2-2; the match to TRBD1 covers 7 bases. Trimming took 3 bases from V and 6 from J; bases not matched to a gene: 7. Germline CDR1 is MNHNS and CDR2 is SASEGT. This CDR3 has 15 residues. In nucleotides, the CDR3 is TGTGCCAGCAGTGAGTTACAGGGGTTGGCCGGGGAGCTGTTTTTT. It codes for CASSELQGLAGELFF.

The chain has TRBV19 and TRBJ1-2; 7 bases are shared with TRBD1. This CDR3 contains 13 residues. Germline V CDR1 and CDR2: LNHDA, SQIVND (reference sequence). Trimming at V came to 7 bases and at J to 0 bases, leaving 2 bases not matched to a gene. This chain's CDR3 is CASNRGTNYGYTF. CDR3 nucleotides: TGTGCCAGTAACAGGGGTACTAACTATGGCTACACCTTC. Filled out from reference TRBV19 and TRBJ1-2, the complete variable domain reads DGGITQSPKYLFRKEGQNVTLSCEQNLNHDAMYWYRQDPGQGLRLIYYSQIVNDFQKGDIAEGYSVSREKKESFPLTVTSAQKNPTAFYLCASNRGTNYGYTFGSGTRLTVV.

The genes are TRBV11-3 and TRBJ2-1; D is unclear. Trimming left V 5 bases short and J 9 bases short, with 8 bases between. Germline loops: CDR1 SGHNT, CDR2 YENEEA. The CDR3 runs to 11 residues. The DNA of the CDR3 is TGTGCCAGCAGCCGAGAGTTTGAGCAGTTCTTC. This codes for CASSREFEQFF.

The chain has TRBV7-8 and TRBJ1-2; 8 bases are shared with TRBD1. The CDR3 covers 16 residues. Germline CDR1 reads SGHVS; CDR2 reads FQNEAQ. Losses at the gene ends were 4 bases for V and 8 bases for J; bases not matched to a gene: 15. CDR3 DNA: TGTGCCAGCAGCTCACCCCGGGACAGGCGTATGAGGGGCTACACCTTC. Translated: CASSSPRDRRMRGYTF. The variable domain in full, with the rest retrieved from reference TRBV7-8 and TRBJ1-2, is GAGVSQSPRYKVAKRGQDVALRCDPISGHVSLFWYQQALGQGPEFLTYFQNEAQLDKSGLPSDRFFAERPEGSVSTLKIQRTQQEDSAVYLCASSSPRDRRMRGYTFGSGTRLTVV.

The CDR3 DNA is TGTGCCAGTAGTATAGGAGGGCGAACTTACTCTGGAAACACCATATATTTT. Translation: CASSIGGRTYSGNTIYF. This rearrangement joins TRBV19 to TRBJ1-3; D gene unclear. The CDR3 sequence is 17 residues long. The germline CDR1 and CDR2 sequences are LNHDA and SQIVND (reference sequence). Trimming removed 1 base from V and 0 bases from J, with 13 bases in between. Filled out from reference TRBV19 and TRBJ1-3, the complete variable domain reads DGGITQSPKYLFRKEGQNVTLSCEQNLNHDAMYWYRQDPGQGLRLIYYSQIVNDFQKGDIAEGYSVSREKKESFPLTVTSAQKNPTAFYLCASSIGGRTYSGNTIYFGEGSWLTVV.

The rearrangement links TRBV6-5 to TRBJ1-5; the D gene is possibly TRBD1 (5 bases). Germline-derived CDR1 and CDR2 are MNHEY and SVGAGI. Trimming removed 5 bases from V and 4 bases from J, with 9 bases in between. The CDR3 runs to 13 residues. CDR3 residues: CASSIQVNQPQHF. The DNA of the CDR3 is TGTGCCAGCAGTATACAGGTAAATCAGCCCCAGCATTTT.